This T cell receptor beta chain was recorded in a study of blood T cell dynamics during melanoma immunotherapy. As for the study in general: Metastatic melanoma patients received first-line pembrolizumab or nivolumab plus ipilimumab.

Specified time point: week 3, after first cycle of checkpoint inhibitor. Apart from two fast progressors, RECIST 1.1 response was judged 12 weeks post-infusion. Patients had no prior systemic cancer treatment, immunosuppressants or other active cancers. Generated by immunoSEQ multiplex PCR, the TCRdb table keeps only in-frame clones and is missing some. This sample has 10,000 to 13,000 clones; about 88% occur once, and the top ten carry around 5.8%. Study-level results: Clones driving repertoire changes may be melanoma-specific or general immune activation.

The CDR3 extends over 13 amino acids. V lost 1 base, J lost 6 bases, and 2 bases stayed unmatched. From germline, CDR1 is SGHTA and CDR2 FQGNSA. Note on this clone: The antigen is undetermined.

Sequencing used blood, obtained from a patient treated with checkpoint blockade. The chain carries TRBV7-2 and TRBJ2-7; 8 bases agree with TRBD2. This TCR came from a human donor with melanoma. CDR3 DNA sequence: TGTGCCAGCAGCTTAGGGCTAGCGGGCGAGCAGTACTTC. Translated: CASSLGLAGEQYF.